This passage covers 8 T cell receptor beta chains from one sample sequenced in a study of blood T cell repertoires in COVID-19. Method: immunoSEQ multiplex PCR; TCRdb's copy keeps in-frame clones and lacks some. The table records approximately 500,000 clones, approximately 91% of them present only once. Sequencing was carried out using peripheral blood. The origin of the receptors is a woman aged 45-59 years with COVID-19, enrolled during active disease.

This clone came up once. The chain combines TRBV18 with TRBJ2-6; no definite D call. CDR1 is KGHSH, CDR2 LQKENI, per germline. The CDR3 spans 13 residues. The V and J ends lost 8 bases and 0 bases respectively, with 5 bases between them. CDR3 region: CASRGSGANVLTF. Here the CDR3 DNA reads TGTGCCAGCCGAGGCTCTGGGGCCAACGTCCTGACTTTC.

The chain carries TRBV19 and TRBJ2-2; tentative D call: TRBD2 (5 bases). Trimming shortened V by 0 bases and J by 4 bases, and 9 bases separated the two germline ends. The V gene's germline CDR1 is LNHDA and CDR2 SQIVND (reference sequence). CDR3 length: 15 amino acids. The CDR3: CASSIDREITGELFF. The CDR3, as DNA: TGTGCCAGTAGTATAGACCGGGAAATCACCGGGGAGCTGTTTTTT. The variable domain in full, with the rest retrieved from reference TRBV19 and TRBJ2-2, is DGGITQSPKYLFRKEGQNVTLSCEQNLNHDAMYWYRQDPGQGLRLIYYSQIVNDFQKGDIAEGYSVSREKKESFPLTVTSAQKNPTAFYLCASSIDREITGELFFGEGSRLTVL.

This clone was seen only a few times. The chain employs TRBV6-1 and TRBJ1-6; D remains unclear. The germline gives CDR1 MNHNS, CDR2 SASEGT. This CDR3 spans 16 amino acids. V was cut by 0 bases and J by 7 bases, with 13 bases left in between. CDR3 nucleotide sequence: TGTGCCAGCAGTGAAGCGATGAGAGGGTCAAATTCACCCCTCCACTTT. Its protein product is CASSEAMRGSNSPLHF.

The chain combines TRBV4-1 with TRBJ2-5; 7 bases line up with TRBD2. The CDR3 runs to 13 residues. Losses at the gene ends were 4 bases for V and 4 bases for J; bases not matched to a gene: 3. Germline loops: CDR1 MGHRA, CDR2 YSYEKL. For the CDR3, the DNA is TGCGCCAGCAGCCGACTAGCTTCAGAGACCCAGTACTTC. Translating it yields CASSRLASETQYF.

The chain has TRBV6-5 and TRBJ2-1; 7 bases are shared with TRBD1. There are 13 residues in the CDR3. Germline V gives CDR1 MNHEY, CDR2 SVGAGI. Trimming removed 8 bases from V and 7 bases from J; junction bases left unmatched: 8. The CDR3 spells CASFRGSGNEQFF. CDR3 nucleotide sequence: TGTGCCAGCTTCAGGGGGTCGGGTAATGAGCAGTTCTTC.

V usage is TRBV7-8 and J usage is TRBJ2-3; D is unresolved. In germline, CDR1 is SGHVS, CDR2 FQNEAQ. The ends were cut back, 8 bases at V and 2 bases at J, with 20 bases in the middle. The CDR3 loop spans 16 amino acids. CDR3 residues: CASRRRSARNTDTQYF. Written as DNA, the CDR3 is TGTGCCAGCCGTCGGCGAAGTGCGCGGAACACAGATACGCAGTATTTT.

The rearrangement joins TRBV3-1 (or the pseudogene TRBV3-2) to TRBJ2-2; 7 bases are shared with TRBD2. CDR3 length: 16 amino acids. CDR1 and CDR2 (germline): LGHDT, YNNKEL (reference sequence). V trimming: 0 bases; J trimming: 1 base; junction bases outside the gene matches: 2. For the CDR3, the DNA is TGTGCCAGCAGCCAAGAAAGGACTAGGAACACCGGGGAGCTGTTTTTT. It is translated as CASSQERTRNTGELFF.

The V call is TRBV27, the J call TRBJ1-4; D may be TRBD1 (6 bases). CDR3 length: 17 residues. Germline assignment: CDR1 MNHEY and CDR2 SMNVEV (reference sequence). Trimming pared 4 bases from V and 4 bases from J, leaving 19 bases between. This CDR3 is CASSSNQWTARNEKLFF. The CDR3 nucleotides read TGTGCCAGCAGTTCGAATCAATGGACAGCCCGTAATGAAAAACTGTTTTTT.